This T cell receptor (beta chain) derives from a study of cytomegalovirus exposure and HLA in healthy donors. General study results and limits: Researchers reportedly found TCR beta sequences accurately predicted most subjects' HLA-A and HLA-B alleles. Cytomegalovirus-associated status was assigned to approximately 160 TCR beta chains.

PCR employed 60 Vbeta and 13 Jbeta primers. Generated by immunoSEQ multiplex PCR, the TCRdb table keeps only in-frame clones and is missing some. The repertoire consists of about 130,000 clones, with around three quarters occurring once and the leading ten covering over 2%. The germline V gene encodes CDR1 SGHAT and CDR2 FQNNGV. Trimming took 5 bases from V and 12 from J; bases not matched to a gene: 7. The CDR3 consists of 13 residues. Among the donors, all were healthy bone marrow donors. Donors were ostensibly healthy at sampling, although undocumented immune exposures were probable. Details on this clone: Its antigen is unknown.

V is TRBV11-2 and J is TRBJ2-1, with 10 bases identical to TRBD2. Source material: PBMCs. This TCR was sampled from a young man in good health and CMV-seronegative. The CDR3 is CASSTSGIVWQFF. CDR3 in DNA: TGTGCCAGCAGCACTAGCGGGATTGTATGGCAGTTCTTC.